The 30 T cell receptor beta chains below come from one sample, sequenced in a study of blood T cell repertoires in COVID-19. Only in-frame clones appear in the TCRdb table, and some are missing; sequencing was by immunoSEQ multiplex PCR. Among 130,000 to 150,000 clones listed, approximately 84% were seen once. The sequenced sample consisted of peripheral blood. Receptors originate from a human donor in a cohort sampled during active COVID-19.

The V call is TRBV5-1, the J call TRBJ2-7, with TRBD1 as a possible D gene (5 bases). The germline V gene encodes CDR1 SGHRS and CDR2 YFSETQ. Trimming took 4 bases from V and 2 from J, leaving 13 bases between them. The CDR3 runs to 14 residues. Here the CDR3 reads CASSPDMGTYEQYF. The CDR3 coding sequence is TGCGCCAGCAGCCCGGACATGGGCACCTACGAGCAGTACTTC.

Here the CDR3 reads CASSGYRQGENTEAFF. CDR3 coding DNA: TGTGCCAGCAGCGGATATAGACAGGGTGAGAACACTGAAGCTTTCTTT. The rearrangement uses TRBV21-1 and TRBJ1-1; the table's D call, TRBD1, was not checked against the DNA. TRBV21-1 is annotated as a pseudogene. CDR3 size: 16 residues.

The rearrangement links TRBV11-2 to TRBJ2-1; TRBD1 aligns across 8 bases. CDR1 and CDR2 from the germline V gene are SGHAT and FQNNGV. CDR3 size: 16 residues. Losses at the gene ends were 4 bases for V and 3 bases for J; bases not matched to a gene: 8. CDR3 loop: CASSSLTGAGYNEQFF. CDR3 DNA sequence: TGTGCCAGCAGCTCGCTGACAGGGGCGGGCTACAATGAGCAGTTCTTC. Variable domain in full (rest from reference TRBV11-2 and TRBJ2-1): EAGVAQSPRYKIIEKRQSVAFWCNPISGHATLYWYQQILGQGPKLLIQFQNNGVVDDSQLPKDRFSAERLKGVDSTLKIQPAKLEDSAVYLCASSSLTGAGYNEQFFGPGTRLTVL.

The chain employs TRBV28 and TRBJ2-5; 10 bases map to TRBD2. CDR1 is MDHEN and CDR2 is SYDVKM in the germline V gene. Unmatched junction bases numbered 10, after V lost 5 bases and J lost 7 bases. CDR3 size: 15 residues. DNA for the CDR3: TGTGCCAGCAGTCAGACAGGACTAGCGGATGGGACCCAGTACTTC. This gives the protein CASSQTGLADGTQYF.

The chain has TRBV4-1 and TRBJ1-5; 7 bases agree with TRBD1. The J segment lost 2 bases and the V segment lost 1 base, leaving 5 bases of the junction unmatched. CDR1 is MGHRA and CDR2 is YSYEKL in the germline V gene. CDR3 length: 16 residues. The CDR3 reads CASSQGSGQGNQPQHF. The CDR3 DNA reads TGCGCCAGCAGCCAAGGGAGCGGACAGGGCAATCAGCCCCAGCATTTT.

The rearrangement links TRBV28 to TRBJ1-1; the match to TRBD1 covers 10 bases. Trimming cost V 6 bases and J 3 bases; bases outside gene matches: 4. CDR1 MDHEN and CDR2 SYDVKM come from the germline V gene. This CDR3 is 14 amino acids long. CDR3 residues: CASRTGTGDTEAFF. The CDR3 bases are TGTGCCAGCAGGACCGGGACAGGGGACACTGAAGCTTTCTTT.

The chain is built from TRBV2 and TRBJ1-6; D uncertain. Germline loops: CDR1 SNHLY, CDR2 FYNNEI. Trimming stripped 6 bases from V and 12 bases from J, with 6 bases between. There are 10 residues in the CDR3. The CDR3 DNA is TGTGCCAGCAGCGAGGGACCCCTCCACTTT. Its protein is CASSEGPLHF. The entire variable domain, with the rest obtained from reference TRBV2 and TRBJ1-6, is as follows: EPEVTQTPSHQVTQMGQEVILRCVPISNHLYFYWYRQILGQKVEFLVSFYNNEISEKSEIFDDQFSVERPDGSNFTLKIRSTKLEDSAMYFCASSEGPLHFGNGTRLTVT.

The V gene is TRBV3-1 (or the pseudogene TRBV3-2), the J gene TRBJ1-6, with 7 bases aligning to TRBD1. The CDR3 contains 15 residues. The V segment lost 1 base and the J segment 10 bases; nucleotides outside the gene matches: 7. Germline V gives CDR1 LGHDT, CDR2 YNNKEL (reference sequence). The CDR3 spells CASSQGAGGTSPLHF. DNA of the CDR3: TGTGCCAGCAGCCAAGGTGCAGGGGGTACCTCACCCCTCCACTTT.

The chain links TRBV29-1 to TRBJ2-1, with a weak D call TRBD2 (6 bases). Germline V gives CDR1 SQVTM, CDR2 ANQGSEA. Trimming removed 2 bases from V and 6 bases from J, with 11 bases in between. The CDR3 is 13 residues long. CDR3 DNA: TGCAGCGTTGAACTGGGACTCGGCAATGAGCAGTTCTTC. This encodes CSVELGLGNEQFF.

This chain links TRBV19 with TRBJ2-3; tentative D call: TRBD2 (5 bases). V dropped 5 bases and J dropped 1 base, with 13 bases sitting between them. Germline V gives CDR1 LNHDA, CDR2 SQIVND (reference sequence). The CDR3 is 15 amino acids. Written as DNA, the CDR3 is TGTGCCAGTAGTCGGCAGCGGACTCGCACAGATACGCAGTATTTT. Protein: CASSRQRTRTDTQYF.

V and J are TRBV19 and TRBJ2-1; 7 bases map to TRBD1. The CDR3 totals 15 residues. With V trimmed by 4 bases and J by 4 bases, 7 bases remained unmatched. Per the germline V gene, CDR1 is LNHDA and CDR2 is SQIVND (reference sequence). The CDR3 is CASSKRQGGYNEQFF. The CDR3 DNA reads TGTGCCAGTAGTAAACGACAGGGCGGTTACAATGAGCAGTTCTTC.

This clone was detected only a few times. The chain combines TRBV5-1 with TRBJ1-6; possibly TRBD1 for D (6 bases). V gave up 4 bases and J gave up 5 bases, with 13 bases separating them. The CDR3 covers 15 residues. Germline CDR1 SGHRS, CDR2 YFSETQ. CDR3 nucleotide sequence: TGCGCCAGCAGCACCGGGACAAGTCATAATTCACCCCTCCACTTT. This translates into CASSTGTSHNSPLHF.

The V and J genes are TRBV3-1 (or the pseudogene TRBV3-2) and TRBJ1-2; TRBD1 is a possible D gene (5 bases). The V gene's germline CDR1 is LGHDT and CDR2 YNNKEL (reference sequence). CDR3 length: 14 residues. V gave up 0 bases and J gave up 4 bases, with 9 bases separating them. The CDR3 nucleotides are TGTGCCAGCAGCCAAGATCCAGGGATCTATGGCTACACCTTC. Translated: CASSQDPGIYGYTF.

The chain recombines TRBV7-9 with TRBJ1-1, with 10 bases matching TRBD1. Germline assignment: CDR1 SEHNR and CDR2 FQNEAQ (reference sequence). The CDR3 sequence is 14 residues long. The V segment lost 5 bases and the J segment 1 base; nucleotides outside the gene matches: 1. CDR3 loop: CASSRDRGNTEAFF. CDR3 sequence (DNA): TGTGCCAGCAGCAGGGACAGGGGGAACACTGAAGCTTTCTTT.

This clone has only a few counts. The chain couples TRBV28 to TRBJ1-3; TRBD1 is a possible D gene (5 bases). This CDR3 is built from 17 residues. Trimming took 2 bases from V and 4 from J, leaving 18 bases between them. Germline loops: CDR1 MDHEN, CDR2 SYDVKM. CDR3 sequence: CASSLIRGQVEGNTIYF. The CDR3 region has the DNA TGTGCCAGCAGTTTAATTAGGGGCCAGGTGGAAGGAAACACCATATATTTT.

The genes are TRBV27 and TRBJ2-7; 7 bases agree with TRBD2. The CDR3 is 12 amino acids. Per the germline V gene, CDR1 is MNHEY and CDR2 is SMNVEV (reference sequence). The ends lost 11 bases at V and 3 bases at J; junction bases unmatched: 7. CDR3 DNA: TGTGCCGAAGGGAGGGGAGTCTACGAGCAGTACGTC. Protein product: CAEGRGVYEQYV.

This chain links TRBV7-6 with TRBJ1-3; D possibly corresponds to TRBD1 (5 bases). The CDR3 extends over 15 amino acids. In germline, CDR1 is SGHVS, CDR2 FNYEAQ. V was pared by 5 bases and J by 2 bases, with 13 bases between. The CDR3 DNA sequence: TGTGCCAGCAGCAGGGGTCTGGGCGCTGGAAACACCATATATTTT. Its translation: CASSRGLGAGNTIYF.

The chain joins TRBV27 to TRBJ2-7, with TRBD1 matching over 7 bases. J was trimmed by 2 bases and V by 3 bases; bases with no gene match: 13. Germline V CDR1 and CDR2: MNHEY, SMNVEV (reference sequence). CDR3 length: 17 residues. CDR3: CASSFARDSYRTYEQYF. In DNA, the CDR3 is TGTGCCAGCAGTTTTGCCCGGGACAGTTACCGAACCTACGAGCAGTACTTC.

V is TRBV7-2 and J is TRBJ2-5; the D is unclear. The ends were cut back, 3 bases at V and 1 base at J, with 6 bases in the middle. The CDR3 runs 13 residues. Germline V gene sequence: CDR1 SGHTA, CDR2 FQGNSA. CDR3 amino acids: CASSFAIQETQYF. The CDR3 nucleotides read TGTGCCAGCAGCTTCGCGATCCAAGAGACCCAGTACTTC.

The chain joins TRBV5-4 to TRBJ1-1, with 9 bases that match TRBD1. Germline V lookup: CDR1 SGHNT, CDR2 YYREEE (reference sequence). CDR3 length: 12 amino acids. The V and J ends lost 5 bases and 4 bases, in that order; junction bases with no gene match: 0. CDR3 coding DNA: TGTGCCAGCAGGACAGGGGGCACTGAAGCTTTCTTT. Protein sequence: CASRTGGTEAFF.

The rearrangement links TRBV29-1 to TRBJ2-5, with D possibly being TRBD1 (6 bases). Trimming shortened V by 6 bases and J by 0 bases, and 8 bases separated the two germline ends. The CDR3 runs 12 residues. CDR1 is SQVTM, CDR2 ANQGSEA, per germline. DNA for the CDR3: TGCAGCGTGGGACACGACCAAGAGACCCAGTACTTC. It codes for CSVGHDQETQYF.

The chain uses TRBV5-6 and TRBJ1-5; 8 bases map to TRBD1. This CDR3 region has 14 residues. Losses at the gene ends were 0 bases for V and 6 bases for J; bases not matched to a gene: 2. Germline CDR1 and CDR2: SGHDT and YYEEEE. The DNA of the CDR3 is TGTGCCAGCAGCTTGGCCGGGACAGGTCAGCCCCAGCATTTT. Translation gives CASSLAGTGQPQHF. The full variable domain, rest sourced from reference TRBV5-6 and TRBJ1-5, is DAGVTQSPTHLIKTRGQQVTLRCSPKSGHDTVSWYQQALGQGPQFIFQYYEEEERQRGNFPDRFSGHQFPNYSSELNVNALLLGDSALYLCASSLAGTGQPQHFGDGTRLSIL.

Concerning this clone: Its ends do not fully match the called genes, so a read error is possible. V usage is TRBV15 and J usage is TRBJ2-3, with D possibly being TRBD2 (6 bases). There are 16 residues in the CDR3. Germline lookup yields CDR1 LNHNV and CDR2 YYDKDF (reference sequence). The CDR3 DNA sequence: TGTGCCACCAGCAGAGAGGCGACATCCGGGGGAACAGTCGTGGGTTTT. This encodes CATSREATSGGTVVGF. The full variable domain, completed using reference TRBV15 and TRBJ2-3, is DAMVIQNPRYQVTQFGKPVTLSCSQTLNHNVMYWYQQKSSQAPKLLFHYYDKDFNNEADTPDNFQSRRPNTSFCFLDIRSPGLGDTAMYLCATSREATSGGTVVGFGPGTRLTVL.

This chain joins TRBV18 and TRBJ1-1, with D possibly being TRBD1 (5 bases). Germline CDR1 KGHSH, CDR2 LQKENI. Deletions cut 6 bases from V and 8 bases from J, with 13 bases between. The CDR3 runs 12 residues. The CDR3 spells CASSRVNEEAFF. CDR3 DNA sequence: TGTGCCAGCTCCAGGGTGAACGAGGAAGCTTTCTTT. Supplemented by reference TRBV18 and TRBJ1-1, the full variable domain reads NAGVMQNPRHLVRRRGQEARLRCSPMKGHSHVYWYRQLPEEGLKFMVYLQKENIIDESGMPKERFSAEFPKEGPSILRIQQVVRGDSAAYFCASSRVNEEAFFGQGTRLTVV.

The chain joins TRBV5-8 to TRBJ2-1; D may be TRBD1 (5 bases). Germline V CDR1 and CDR2: SGHTS, YDEGEE. Trimming left V 7 bases short and J 8 bases short, with 16 bases between. This CDR3 contains 13 residues. CDR3 nucleotides: TGTGCCAGCGGACACTTAGGGTCCGATGAGCAGTTCTTC. It translates to CASGHLGSDEQFF.

The chain employs TRBV14 and TRBJ2-7; 8 bases map to TRBD1. Losses at the gene ends were 6 bases for V and 2 bases for J; bases not matched to a gene: 9. The CDR3 consists of 15 residues. Per the germline V gene, CDR1 is SGHDN and CDR2 is FVKESK. The DNA for the CDR3 is TGTGCCAGCAGTCCCCGGGACAGGACCACCTACGAGCAGTACTTC. It yields the protein CASSPRDRTTYEQYF.

V is TRBV10-3 and J is TRBJ1-3; 9 nucleotides agree with TRBD1. Germline assignment: CDR1 ENHRY and CDR2 SYGVKD. Germline trimming cut 7 bases from V and 3 bases from J; bases unmatched to any gene: 4. The CDR3 length is 14 residues. DNA for the CDR3: TGTGCCATCACCCCGGGACAGGGTGGAAACACCATATATTTT. Its translation is CAITPGQGGNTIYF.

The genes are TRBV6-5 and TRBJ2-5, with D possibly being TRBD2 (6 bases). Germline CDR1 reads MNHEY; CDR2 reads SVGAGI. The V end lost 7 bases, the J end lost 0 bases, and 15 bases lay between the germline ends. The CDR3 runs to 15 residues. In DNA, the CDR3 is TGTGCCAGCACCCCCCCGGGACTCAACCAAGAGACCCAGTACTTC. Protein: CASTPPGLNQETQYF.

This chain links TRBV4-1 with TRBJ1-1; 11 nucleotides agree with TRBD1. This CDR3 contains 15 residues. Germline V CDR1 and CDR2: MGHRA, YSYEKL. J lost 4 bases, V lost 5 bases, and 6 bases had no gene match. CDR3 in amino acids: CASSFSGTGGTEAFF. CDR3 nucleotide sequence: TGCGCCAGCAGCTTCTCCGGGACAGGGGGCACTGAAGCTTTCTTT.

The V and J genes are TRBV18 and TRBJ1-5; TRBD1 aligns across 7 bases. The germline CDR1 and CDR2 sequences are KGHSH and LQKENI. There are 13 residues in the CDR3. J lost 8 bases, V lost 4 bases, and 5 bases had no gene match. CDR3 nucleotides: TGTGCCAGCTCACGGGGACAGCTGGAGCCCCAGCATTTT. Translating it yields CASSRGQLEPQHF.